The sequence of this TCR beta chain was determined in a study of blood T cell repertoires in COVID-19. TCRdb keeps only in-frame clones here, not all; method: immunoSEQ multiplex PCR. The data contain about 340,000 clones, about 83% of them singletons. Sample: peripheral blood. The TCR sequence derives from a man aged 25-40 years with active or convalescent COVID-19.

In DNA, the CDR3 is TGTGCCAGCAGCGAGCCGGGACAGGGCGTCCACGAGCAGTACTTC. Protein sequence: CASSEPGQGVHEQYF. The J gene is TRBJ2-7, the V gene TRBV9; 9 nucleotides agree with TRBD1. The CDR3 runs to 15 residues. The ends lost 3 bases at V and 5 bases at J; junction bases unmatched: 9. In germline, CDR1 is SGDLS, CDR2 YYNGEE.